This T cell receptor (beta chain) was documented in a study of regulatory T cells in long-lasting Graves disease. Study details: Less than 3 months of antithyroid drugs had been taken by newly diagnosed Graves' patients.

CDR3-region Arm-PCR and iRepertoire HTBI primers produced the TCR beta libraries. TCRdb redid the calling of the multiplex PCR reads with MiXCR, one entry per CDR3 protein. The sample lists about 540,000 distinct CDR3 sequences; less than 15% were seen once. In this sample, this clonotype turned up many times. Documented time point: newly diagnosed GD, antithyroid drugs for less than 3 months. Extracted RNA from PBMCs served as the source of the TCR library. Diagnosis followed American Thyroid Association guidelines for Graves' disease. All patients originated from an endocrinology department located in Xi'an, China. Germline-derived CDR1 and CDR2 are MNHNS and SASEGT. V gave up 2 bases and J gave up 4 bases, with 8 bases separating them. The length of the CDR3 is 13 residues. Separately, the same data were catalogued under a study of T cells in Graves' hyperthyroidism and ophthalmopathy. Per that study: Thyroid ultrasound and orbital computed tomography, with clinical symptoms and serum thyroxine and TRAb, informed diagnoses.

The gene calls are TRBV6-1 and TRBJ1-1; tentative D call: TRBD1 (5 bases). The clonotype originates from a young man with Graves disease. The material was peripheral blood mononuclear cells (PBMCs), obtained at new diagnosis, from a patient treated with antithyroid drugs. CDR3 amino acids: CASSEIGTTEAFF. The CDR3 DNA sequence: TGTGCCAGCAGTGAAATAGGGACCACTGAAGCTTTCTTT.